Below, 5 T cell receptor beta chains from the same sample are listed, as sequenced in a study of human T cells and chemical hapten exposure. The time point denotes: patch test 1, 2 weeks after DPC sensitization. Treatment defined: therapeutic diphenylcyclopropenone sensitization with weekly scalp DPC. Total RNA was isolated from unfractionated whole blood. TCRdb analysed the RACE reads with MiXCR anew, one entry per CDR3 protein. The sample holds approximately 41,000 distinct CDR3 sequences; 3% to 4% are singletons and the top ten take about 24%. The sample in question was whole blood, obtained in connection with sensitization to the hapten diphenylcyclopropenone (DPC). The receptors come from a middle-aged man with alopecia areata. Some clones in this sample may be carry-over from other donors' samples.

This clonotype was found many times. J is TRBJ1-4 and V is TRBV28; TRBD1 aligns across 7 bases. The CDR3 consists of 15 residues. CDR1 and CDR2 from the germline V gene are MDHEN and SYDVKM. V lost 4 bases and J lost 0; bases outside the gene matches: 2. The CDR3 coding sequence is TGTGCCAGCAGTTCCGGACAGGCAACTAATGAAAAACTGTTTTTT. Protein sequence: CASSSGQATNEKLFF.

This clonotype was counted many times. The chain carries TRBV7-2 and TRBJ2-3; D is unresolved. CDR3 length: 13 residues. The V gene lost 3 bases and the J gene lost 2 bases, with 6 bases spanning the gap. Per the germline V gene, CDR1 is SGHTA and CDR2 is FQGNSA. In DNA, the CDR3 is TGTGCCAGCAGCTTGACTGACACAGATACGCAGTATTTT. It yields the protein CASSLTDTDTQYF. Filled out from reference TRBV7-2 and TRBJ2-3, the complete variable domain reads GAGVSQSPSNKVTEKGKDVELRCDPISGHTALYWYRQSLGQGLEFLIYFQGNSAPDKSGLPSDRFSAERTGGSVSTLTIQRTQQEDSAVYLCASSLTDTDTQYFGPGTRLTVL.

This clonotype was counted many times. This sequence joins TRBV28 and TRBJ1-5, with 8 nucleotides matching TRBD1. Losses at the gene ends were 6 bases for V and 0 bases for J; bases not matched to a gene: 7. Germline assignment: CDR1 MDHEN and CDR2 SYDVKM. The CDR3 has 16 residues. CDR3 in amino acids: CASRQWTGNSNQPQHF. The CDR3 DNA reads TGTGCCAGCAGGCAATGGACAGGGAATAGCAATCAGCCCCAGCATTTT.

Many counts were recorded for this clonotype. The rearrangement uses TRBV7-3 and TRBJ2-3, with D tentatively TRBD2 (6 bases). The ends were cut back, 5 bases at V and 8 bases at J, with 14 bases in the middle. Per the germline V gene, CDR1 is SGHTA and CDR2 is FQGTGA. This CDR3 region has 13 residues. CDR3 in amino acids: CASSTPSGSTQYF. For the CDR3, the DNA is TGTGCCAGCAGCACACCGAGCGGGTCTACGCAGTATTTT.

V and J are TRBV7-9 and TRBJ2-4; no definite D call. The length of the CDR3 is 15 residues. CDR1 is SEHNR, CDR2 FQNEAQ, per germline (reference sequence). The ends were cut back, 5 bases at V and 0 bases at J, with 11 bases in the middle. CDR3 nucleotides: TGTGCCAGCAGCGCCCCGAGTCTAGCCAAAAACATTCAGTACTTC. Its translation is CASSAPSLAKNIQYF. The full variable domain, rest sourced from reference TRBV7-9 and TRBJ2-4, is DTGVSQNPRHKITKRGQNVTFRCDPISEHNRLYWYRQTLGQGPEFLTYFQNEAQLEKSRLLSDRFSAERPKGSFSTLEIQRTEQGDSAMYLCASSAPSLAKNIQYFGAGTRLSVL.